The T cell receptor beta chain described here comes from a study of identical twins (dated by TCRdb to about 2016). Context from the whole study: To test whether fetal clonotypes persist, the study used deep sequencing on TCR alpha and beta repertoires from monozygotic twins, unrelated adults of various ages, and cord blood. To rule out contamination, the twin experiments were replicated at different times with different library preparation protocols.

As to this clonotype: The clone's antigen remains unknown. No much larger clone exists at a distance of one base, and base qualities are not known.

To prepare the library, 5' RACE was applied. The instrument given in TCRdb is Illumina HiSeq 2000. Template switching added a universal primer binding site, and the final cDNA carried a unique molecular identifier that allowed TCR cDNA molecules to be counted accurately. Specific primers in the conserved constant-segment region were used to synthesize first-strand cDNA for the TCR alpha and beta chains. To control for contamination, each cDNA library was double barcoded with a SMART-Mk sample barcode plus Illumina barcodes. Two successive PCR steps introduced TruSeq adapter sequences along with Illumina sample barcodes. Sequencing of the TCR alpha and beta cDNA libraries was done on the Illumina HiSeq platform using custom primers. The published analysis was carried out like this. MiGEC was used to process raw reads and extract unique molecular identifiers, and MiXCR was used to find CDR3 positions. Recombination models were inferred per individual with the repgenHMM and IGoR tools using an EM algorithm. Shared clonotype analysis was performed with the tcR package in R, normalizing sharing by the product of cloneset sizes. Out-of-frame nonproductive sequences were analyzed to study raw recombination free of thymic and clonal selection effects. TCRdb handled the public reads itself, with Q25 trimming in fastp and clone calling in MiXCR, and kept productive beta chains. Each CDR3 protein gets just one entry, which takes the most common genes and DNA from the rows behind it. TCRdb, not the original authors, processed these V and J calls. In all, the sample holds around 1.7 million distinct CDR3 sequences, and roughly 35% of those were seen once. The ten largest make up approximately 0.29% of the sample.

Reading from cysteine to phenylalanine, the CDR3 counts 17 amino acids. The kept DNA is CDR3 alone, 51 bases in frame from the first base. For CDR1 and CDR2, the germline V gene (reference sequence) lists SGHNT and YYREEE. Germline trimming: 6 bases from V, 2 bases from J; junction bases outside gene matches: 12. The investigation overall reported the following: Because the same donors could not be followed over many years, the conclusions depended on cross-sectional statistical analysis. Fewer insertions were carried by abundant cord blood beta clonotypes, a similar but weaker trend appeared in young adult naive repertoires, and no such trend appeared in memory repertoires. Excess twin sharing in beta out-of-frame sequences was weaker because fewer shared sequences lowered the signal-to-noise ratio. In monozygotic twins, out-of-frame TCR alpha sharing was systematically underestimated by recombination models, although the models agreed with sharing between unrelated individuals. Compared with coincidental sharing between unrelated individuals, out-of-frame TCR alpha sequences shared between twins showed an excess of sequences with low generation probability. Invariant T cells such as MAIT and iNKT could partly confound zero-insertion analyses, although diverse VJ usage argued against such confounding for most clonotypes.

Every donor was a healthy Caucasian. Sequencing used cord blood. This TCR was recovered from a newborn girl in good health. The chain is made from TRBV5-4 and TRBJ2-2; TRBD2 aligns with 8 central bases. The CDR3 reads CASNQNLAGFNTGELFF. The sequenced DNA is TGTGCCAGCAACCAAAATCTAGCGGGCTTTAACACCGGGGAGCTGTTTTTT.